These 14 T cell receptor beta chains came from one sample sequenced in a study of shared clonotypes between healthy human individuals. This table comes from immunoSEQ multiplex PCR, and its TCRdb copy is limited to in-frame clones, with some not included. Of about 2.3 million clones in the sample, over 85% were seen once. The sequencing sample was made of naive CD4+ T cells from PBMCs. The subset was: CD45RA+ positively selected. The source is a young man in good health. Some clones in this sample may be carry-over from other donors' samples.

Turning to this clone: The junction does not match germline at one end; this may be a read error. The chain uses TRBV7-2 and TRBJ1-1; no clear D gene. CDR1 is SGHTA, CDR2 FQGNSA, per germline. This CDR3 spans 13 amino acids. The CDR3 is CASSLVDTTDSVF. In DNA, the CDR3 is TGTGCCAGCAGCTTAGTAGACACCACCGACTCCGTGTTT.

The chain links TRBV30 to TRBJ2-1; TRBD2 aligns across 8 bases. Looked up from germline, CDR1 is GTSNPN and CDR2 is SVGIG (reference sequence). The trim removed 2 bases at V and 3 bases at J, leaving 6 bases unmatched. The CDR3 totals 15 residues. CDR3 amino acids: CAWSPTSGRYNEQFF. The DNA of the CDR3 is TGTGCCTGGAGTCCCACTAGCGGACGCTACAATGAGCAGTTCTTC.

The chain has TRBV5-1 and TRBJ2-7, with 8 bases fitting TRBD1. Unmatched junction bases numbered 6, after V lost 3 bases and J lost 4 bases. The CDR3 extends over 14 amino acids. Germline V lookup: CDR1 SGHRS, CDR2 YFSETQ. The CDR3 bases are TGCGCCAGCAGCTACGACAGGGGAAATTACGAGCAGTACTTC. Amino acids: CASSYDRGNYEQYF.

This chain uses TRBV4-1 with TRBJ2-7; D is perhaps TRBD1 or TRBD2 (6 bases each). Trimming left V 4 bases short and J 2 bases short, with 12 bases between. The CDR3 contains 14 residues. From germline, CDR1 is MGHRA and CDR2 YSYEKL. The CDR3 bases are TGCGCCAGCAGCCCTCGGGGGCGGGCCTACGAGCAGTACTTC. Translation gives CASSPRGRAYEQYF.

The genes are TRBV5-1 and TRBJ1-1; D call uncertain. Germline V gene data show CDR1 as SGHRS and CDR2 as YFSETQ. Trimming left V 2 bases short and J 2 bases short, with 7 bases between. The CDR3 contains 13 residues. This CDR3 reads CASSFPPNTEAFF. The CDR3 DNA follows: TGCGCCAGCAGCTTTCCACCCAACACTGAAGCTTTCTTT.

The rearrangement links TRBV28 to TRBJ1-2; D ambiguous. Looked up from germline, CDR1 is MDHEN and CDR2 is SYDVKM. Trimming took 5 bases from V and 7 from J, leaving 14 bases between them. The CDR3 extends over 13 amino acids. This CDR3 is CASSPPRRAGYTF. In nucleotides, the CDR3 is TGTGCCAGCAGTCCCCCTCGGAGGGCTGGCTACACCTTC.

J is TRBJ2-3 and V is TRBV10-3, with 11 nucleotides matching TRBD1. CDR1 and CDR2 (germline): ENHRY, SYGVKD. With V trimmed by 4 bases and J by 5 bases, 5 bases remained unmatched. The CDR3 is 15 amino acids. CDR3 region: CAISADRGQVDTQYF. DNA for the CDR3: TGTGCCATCAGTGCGGACAGGGGGCAAGTAGATACGCAGTATTTT.

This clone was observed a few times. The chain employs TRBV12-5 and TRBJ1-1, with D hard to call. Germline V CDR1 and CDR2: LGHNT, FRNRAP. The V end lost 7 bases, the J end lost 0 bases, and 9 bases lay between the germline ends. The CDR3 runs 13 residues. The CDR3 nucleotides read TGTGCTAGTGCCCCGGGATTGAACACTGAAGCTTTCTTT. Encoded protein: CASAPGLNTEAFF. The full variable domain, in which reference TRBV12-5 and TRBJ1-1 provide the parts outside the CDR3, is DARVTQTPRHKVTEMGQEVTMRCQPILGHNTVFWYRQTMMQGLELLAYFRNRAPLDDSGMPKDRFSAEMPDATLATLKIQPSEPRDSAVYFCASAPGLNTEAFFGQGTRLTVV.

This CDR3 reads CASNPEVQGAREAFF. CDR3 coding DNA: TGTGCCAGCAACCCGGAGGTACAGGGGGCGAGGGAAGCTTTCTTT. This chain links TRBV7-2 with TRBJ1-1, with 9 nucleotides matching TRBD1. CDR1 is SGHTA, CDR2 FQGNSA, per germline. The CDR3 is 15 residues long. After removal of 7 bases from V and 8 bases from J, the junction contained 14 bases not matched to a gene.

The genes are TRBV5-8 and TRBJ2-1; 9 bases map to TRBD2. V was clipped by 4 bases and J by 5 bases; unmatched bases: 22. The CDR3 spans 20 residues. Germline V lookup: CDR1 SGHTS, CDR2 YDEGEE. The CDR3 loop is CASSRGLAFRGMHVHNEQFF. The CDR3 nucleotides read TGTGCCAGCAGCAGGGGACTAGCTTTTAGAGGGATGCACGTACACAATGAGCAGTTCTTC. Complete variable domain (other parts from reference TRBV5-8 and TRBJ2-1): EAGVTQSPTHLIKTRGQQATLRCSPISGHTSVYWYQQALGLGLQFLLWYDEGEERNRGNFPPRFSGRQFPNYSSELNVNALELEDSALYLCASSRGLAFRGMHVHNEQFFGPGTRLTVL.

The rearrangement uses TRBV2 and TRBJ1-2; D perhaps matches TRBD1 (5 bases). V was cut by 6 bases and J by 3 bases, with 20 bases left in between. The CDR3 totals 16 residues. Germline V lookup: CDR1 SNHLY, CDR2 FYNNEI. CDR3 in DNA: TGTGCCAGCAGCGCAACCGCCGCCGGCAGGGACTATGGCTACACCTTC. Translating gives CASSATAAGRDYGYTF.

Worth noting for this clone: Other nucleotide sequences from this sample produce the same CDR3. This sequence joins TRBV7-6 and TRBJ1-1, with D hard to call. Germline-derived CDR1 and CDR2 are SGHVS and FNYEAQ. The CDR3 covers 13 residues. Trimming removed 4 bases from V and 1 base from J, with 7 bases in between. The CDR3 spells CASSSQENTEAFF. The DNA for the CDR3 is TGTGCCAGCAGCTCGCAGGAGAACACTGAAGCTTTCTTT.

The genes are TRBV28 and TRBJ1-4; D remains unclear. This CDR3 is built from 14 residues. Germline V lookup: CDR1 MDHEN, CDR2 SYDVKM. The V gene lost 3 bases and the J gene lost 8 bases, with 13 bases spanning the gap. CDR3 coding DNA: TGTGCCAGCAGTTTCTGGACTATAGGGGAAAAACTGTTTTTT. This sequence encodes CASSFWTIGEKLFF.

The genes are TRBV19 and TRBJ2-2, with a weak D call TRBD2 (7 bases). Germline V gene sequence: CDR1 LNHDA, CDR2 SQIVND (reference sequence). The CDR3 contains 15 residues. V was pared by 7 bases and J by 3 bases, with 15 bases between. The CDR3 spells CASTPGGGYTGELFF. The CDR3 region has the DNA TGTGCCAGTACCCCTGGGGGGGGCTACACCGGGGAGCTGTTTTTT.